The T cell receptor beta chain described here comes from a study of PD-L1 blockade in urothelial cancer. Across the study: As for prior chemotherapy regimens, patients had received 0 to 3. Samples came from 3 weeks, at the second dose, and 6 weeks into treatment. Median blood clonality was around 0.08, with about 81,000 unique TCRs.

The repertoire was sequenced with immunoSEQ multiplex PCR; TCRdb's copy has only in-frame clones and lacks some. The sample consists of about 50,000 clones, around 87% of them appearing once. This CDR3 is built from 17 residues. After removal of 5 bases from V and 0 bases from J, the junction contained 6 bases not matched to a gene. Germline values: CDR1 SEHNR, CDR2 FQNEAQ (reference sequence). Noted time point: peripheral blood 6 weeks after treatment start. The receptor comes from a man in his sixties with urothelial cancer. Sequenced material: PBMCs, taken around atezolizumab (anti-PD-L1) treatment. This rearrangement joins TRBV7-9 to TRBJ2-6; 8 positions agree with TRBD1. The CDR3 reads CASSEDRGSSGANVLTF. As DNA, the CDR3 is TGTGCCAGCAGCGAAGACAGGGGTTCCTCTGGGGCCAACGTCCTGACTTTC.